Presented here are 17 T cell receptor beta chains from one specimen sequenced in a study of control samples from healthy donors and cancer patients. TCRdb's table, derived via immunoSEQ multiplex PCR, lists solely in-frame clones and lacks some. The profile covers over 85,000 clones, with roughly 88% appearing a single time and 3.7% taken by the ten largest. The sequenced sample consisted of PBMCs. The source of these receptors is a woman aged 60-70 years with lung cancer.

The rearrangement links TRBV19 to TRBJ1-2; 8 nucleotides line up with TRBD1. The CDR3 covers 14 residues. After removal of 4 bases from V and 4 bases from J, the junction contained 5 bases not matched to a gene. CDR1 LNHDA and CDR2 SQIVND come from the germline V gene (reference sequence). The CDR3 DNA is TGTGCCAGTAGTACGGGACAGGTAATCTATGGCTACACCTTC. Its protein is CASSTGQVIYGYTF.

The V call is TRBV19, the J call TRBJ2-2; D possibly matches TRBD1 or TRBD2 (6 bases each). The CDR3 contains 14 residues. Germline CDR1 and CDR2: LNHDA and SQIVND (reference sequence). V was cut by 4 bases and J by 5 bases, with 11 bases left in between. The CDR3 is CASSRQAGTGELFF. CDR3 DNA: TGTGCCAGTAGTAGACAGGCGGGGACCGGGGAGCTGTTTTTT.

The rearrangement links TRBV7-9 to TRBJ2-7, with 9 positions matching TRBD1. The CDR3 totals 15 residues. With 5 bases clipped from V and 4 bases from J, the junction kept 9 bases outside the gene matches. The V gene's germline CDR1 is SEHNR and CDR2 FQNEAQ (reference sequence). CDR3 coding DNA: TGTGCCAGCAGCCGATCCGGGACAGGGATATACGAGCAGTACTTC. It yields the protein CASSRSGTGIYEQYF.

The rearrangement uses TRBV6-2 or TRBV6-3 and TRBJ1-5, with D possibly TRBD1 on 5 matching bases. CDR1 and CDR2 (germline): MNHEY, SVGEGT. CDR3 size: 13 residues. V gave up 3 bases and J gave up 7 bases, with 10 bases separating them. The CDR3 protein is CASSYATEQPQHF. The CDR3 DNA reads TGTGCCAGCAGTTATGCGACAGAACAGCCCCAGCATTTT.

The V and J genes are TRBV18 and TRBJ1-1; D remains ambiguous. The ends were cut back, 6 bases at V and 2 bases at J, with 13 bases in the middle. From germline, CDR1 is KGHSH and CDR2 LQKENI. The CDR3 totals 14 residues. CDR3 DNA: TGTGCCAGCTCCTCGCTAGGGCTCAACACTGAAGCTTTCTTT. Its protein is CASSSLGLNTEAFF.

With regard to this clone: This specimen includes other DNA sequences encoding the same CDR3. The rearrangement joins TRBV29-1 to TRBJ1-2; D perhaps matches TRBD1 (6 bases). Trimming left V 6 bases short and J 4 bases short, with 15 bases between. Germline V lookup: CDR1 SQVTM, CDR2 ANQGSEA. The CDR3 runs to 13 residues. The CDR3 DNA reads TGCAGCGTCGCGGACAGAGGCGGCTATGGCTACACCTTC. Its protein product is CSVADRGGYGYTF.

The chain carries TRBV11-2 and TRBJ1-4; 8 bases align to TRBD1. This CDR3 comprises 15 residues. V was clipped by 5 bases and J by 5 bases; unmatched bases: 7. The germline V gene has CDR1 SGHAT and CDR2 FQNNGV. DNA for the CDR3: TGTGCCAGCAGCCATCAGGGGGCCAGAAATGAAAAACTGTTTTTT. It translates to CASSHQGARNEKLFF. The full variable domain, in which reference TRBV11-2 and TRBJ1-4 provide the parts outside the CDR3, is EAGVAQSPRYKIIEKRQSVAFWCNPISGHATLYWYQQILGQGPKLLIQFQNNGVVDDSQLPKDRFSAERLKGVDSTLKIQPAKLEDSAVYLCASSHQGARNEKLFFGSGTQLSVL.

The V and J genes are TRBV11-3 and TRBJ2-3; weak D call: TRBD2 (7 bases). This CDR3 region has 15 residues. Per the germline V gene, CDR1 is SGHNT and CDR2 is YENEEA. The V end lost 5 bases, the J end lost 2 bases, and 14 bases lay between the germline ends. CDR3 protein: CASSLGGRDTDTQYF. CDR3 nucleotides: TGTGCCAGCAGCCTCGGGGGGCGGGACACAGATACGCAGTATTTT.

This rearrangement joins TRBV19 to TRBJ1-3; D ambiguous. The CDR3 has 15 amino acids. The germline CDR1 and CDR2 sequences are LNHDA and SQIVND (reference sequence). Trimming took 5 bases from V and 0 from J, leaving 11 bases between them. CDR3 nucleotide sequence: TGTGCCAGTAGTTTTGGGAGCGGCTCTGGAAACACCATATATTTT. As protein: CASSFGSGSGNTIYF.

This clone was counted a few times. V and J are TRBV11-3 and TRBJ1-1; TRBD1 is a possible D gene (5 bases). With 5 bases removed from V and 3 bases from J, the gap between germline ends came to 13 bases. This CDR3 has 14 residues. Germline V gives CDR1 SGHNT, CDR2 YENEEA. The CDR3 DNA reads as TGTGCCAGCAGCCCGGGACTTGGCCACACTGAAGCTTTCTTT. Translating gives CASSPGLGHTEAFF.

The V and J genes are TRBV19 and TRBJ2-7; D may be TRBD1 (6 bases). This CDR3 contains 15 residues. The germline gives CDR1 LNHDA, CDR2 SQIVND (reference sequence). Deletions cut 3 bases from V and 0 bases from J, with 12 bases between. The CDR3 coding sequence is TGTGCCAGTAGTATTTCACAGGGAATCTCCTACGAGCAGTACTTC. Its translation: CASSISQGISYEQYF.

This clone turned up a few times. The chain has TRBV2 and TRBJ1-4; TRBD1 is a possible D gene (5 bases). The CDR3 spans 16 residues. Germline CDR1 SNHLY, CDR2 FYNNEI. V lost 7 bases and J 1 base, leaving 16 bases between the germline ends. The CDR3 DNA follows: TGTGCCAGCAACCTTTTAGGAACAGGAACTAATGAAAAACTGTTTTTT. Protein: CASNLLGTGTNEKLFF.

The rearrangement links TRBV3-1 (or the pseudogene TRBV3-2) to TRBJ2-2, with D tentatively TRBD2 (6 bases). CDR1 and CDR2 (germline): LGHDT, YNNKEL (reference sequence). The V end was cut by 1 base, the J end by 1 base, with 13 bases between. The CDR3 covers 17 residues. The CDR3 DNA reads as TGTGCCAGCAGCCAAGTGGGGGGAGGAATGAACACCGGGGAGCTGTTTTTT. It specifies CASSQVGGGMNTGELFF.

There are a few counts of this clone. This chain connects TRBV10-1 to TRBJ2-2; 7 bases fit TRBD1. Per germline, CDR1 WNHNN and CDR2 SYGVQD (reference sequence). V was pared by 6 bases and J by 4 bases, with 8 bases of the junction left unmatched. The CDR3 sequence is 15 residues long. The CDR3 bases are TGCGCCAGCAGAACCACAGGGGACCCCACCGGGGAGCTGTTTTTT. It codes for CASRTTGDPTGELFF.

This clone was recorded only once. The J gene is TRBJ1-1, the V gene TRBV3-1 (or the pseudogene TRBV3-2), with a tentative D call TRBD1 (6 bases). The CDR3 loop spans 17 amino acids. Looked up from germline, CDR1 is LGHDT and CDR2 is YNNKEL (reference sequence). Trimming shortened V by 1 base and J by 3 bases, and 18 bases separated the two germline ends. The CDR3 sequence: CASSQVSRGPVDTEAFF. The DNA for the CDR3 is TGTGCCAGCAGCCAAGTGAGCAGGGGCCCGGTGGACACTGAAGCTTTCTTT.

The chain has TRBV7-8 and TRBJ2-2; D is unresolved. Germline V CDR1 and CDR2: SGHVS, FQNEAQ. V was clipped by 2 bases and J by 2 bases, with 15 bases between them. The CDR3 is 17 residues long. The CDR3 sequence is CASSLNPLLDNTGELFF. In DNA form, the CDR3 reads TGTGCCAGCAGCTTAAACCCCCTTCTAGACAACACCGGGGAGCTGTTTTTT. Looking up the rest from reference TRBV7-8 and TRBJ2-2 gives the full variable domain: GAGVSQSPRYKVAKRGQDVALRCDPISGHVSLFWYQQALGQGPEFLTYFQNEAQLDKSGLPSDRFFAERPEGSVSTLKIQRTQQEDSAVYLCASSLNPLLDNTGELFFGEGSRLTVL.

V gene TRBV14 combines with J gene TRBJ1-2, with TRBD1 as a possible D gene (5 bases). V was pared by 5 bases and J by 0 bases, with 13 bases between. This CDR3 spans 15 amino acids. The germline V gene encodes CDR1 SGHDN and CDR2 FVKESK. The CDR3 is CASSTSGTANYGYTF. In DNA form, the CDR3 reads TGTGCCAGCAGCACCTCCGGGACCGCTAACTATGGCTACACCTTC.